The 13 T cell receptor beta chains in this list originate from one sample, sequenced in a study of T cells in Graves' hyperthyroidism and ophthalmopathy. The TCR beta CDR3 regions underwent amplification using RNA transcripts as the source. The study used the HTBI primer set for a first-round RT-PCR of the TCR CDR3. In TCRdb, the multiplex PCR reads were re-called with MiXCR into one record per CDR3 protein. The sample gives 500,000 to 650,000 distinct CDR3 sequences, over 45% of which show up once; around two fifths is in the top ten. The sample comprised peripheral blood or thyroid tissue (not recorded which). The receptor source for this set is an adult woman with Graves' disease, either hyperthyroidism or ophthalmopathy (not recorded which).

As for this clonotype: This CDR3 fails to terminate in the conserved phenylalanine or tryptophan, so it likely reflects a read error. The chain recombines TRBV6-2 or TRBV6-3 with TRBJ1-5, with 11 bases matching TRBD1. Trimming took 8 bases from V and 1 from J; bases not matched to a gene: 1. The length of the CDR3 is 14 residues. CDR1 is MNHEY, CDR2 SVGEGT, per germline. Here the CDR3 DNA reads TGTGCCAGCGGGGACAGGGGGAGCAATCAGCCCCAGCATTCT. Its protein product is CASGDRGSNQPQHS.

The chain links TRBV9 to TRBJ2-7, with D perhaps matching TRBD2 (5 bases). This CDR3 has 14 residues. Deletions cut 4 bases from V and 7 bases from J, with 18 bases between. Germline V gene data show CDR1 as SGDLS and CDR2 as YYNGEE. CDR3 nucleotides: TGTGCCAGCAGCCCCGAGGGCTATCCCAAGGAGCAGTACTTC. This translates into CASSPEGYPKEQYF.

This rearrangement joins TRBV12-3 or TRBV12-4 to TRBJ2-7; perhaps D is TRBD1 or TRBD2 (5 bases each). The CDR3 is 14 amino acids. V lost 5 bases to trimming and J lost 6 bases, with 17 bases between them. The chain's CDR3 is CASSPLGAQTEQYF. Written as DNA, the CDR3 is TGTGCCAGCAGTCCCCTCGGGGCTCAAACCGAGCAGTACTTC.

About this clonotype itself: The CDR3 does not end in the conserved phenylalanine or tryptophan, so this is likely a read error. This chain joins TRBV5-5 and TRBJ1-1; D is unclear. V lost 0 bases, J lost 0 bases, and 6 bases lay in between. The CDR3 extends over 14 amino acids. Germline CDR1 reads SGHKS; CDR2 reads YYEKEE (reference sequence). CDR3: CASSLDWVNTEAFL. The CDR3, as DNA: TGTGCCAGCAGCTTGGATTGGGTGAACACTGAAGCTTTCCTT.

V and J are TRBV29-1 and TRBJ2-7, with 10 bases identical to TRBD2. The J call could be wrong; TRBJ2-1 is a better fit for the DNA end. This CDR3 is built from 14 residues. Germline CDR1 and CDR2: SQVTM and ANQGSEA. CDR3 loop: CSVGVAGGAVEQFF. In DNA form, the CDR3 reads TGCAGCGTTGGGGTAGCGGGAGGTGCAGTTGAGCAGTTCTTC.

This chain joins TRBV9 and TRBJ1-2; no clear D gene. Per germline, CDR1 SGDLS and CDR2 YYNGEE. This CDR3 has 16 residues. Trimming pared 4 bases from V and 8 bases from J, leaving 24 bases between. The CDR3 nucleotides read TGTGCCAGCAGCTTAGTAGGGCCGACGGGCTCTAAGGGCTACACCTTC. This translates into CASSLVGPTGSKGYTF.

This clonotype showed up just once. The chain couples TRBV2 to TRBJ1-4; 9 positions agree with TRBD1. Trimming cost V 4 bases and J 8 bases; bases outside gene matches: 5. This CDR3 is 14 amino acids long. The germline gives CDR1 SNHLY, CDR2 FYNNEI. Here the CDR3 DNA reads TGTGCCAGCAGTGGTCGCGGGACAGGGGAAAAACTGTTTTTT. Protein: CASSGRGTGEKLFF.

In this sample, this clonotype turned up a few times. This chain links TRBV27 with TRBJ2-6; possible D gene TRBD2, 5 bases. Trimming removed 6 bases from V and 1 base from J, with 13 bases in between. Germline V gene sequence: CDR1 MNHEY, CDR2 SMNVEV (reference sequence). There are 16 residues in the CDR3. In DNA form, the CDR3 reads TGTGCCAGCAGCTATTCGGGAAGATCTGGGGCCAACGTCCTGACTTTC. Protein: CASSYSGRSGANVLTF.

The table lists this clonotype with many counts. The chain combines TRBV10-2 with TRBJ1-5; no clear D. The V gene's germline CDR1 is WSHSY and CDR2 SAAADI. The CDR3 consists of 14 residues. V dropped 0 bases and J dropped 3 bases, with 6 bases sitting between them. This chain's CDR3 is CASSESTSNQPQHF. The CDR3 nucleotides are TGCGCCAGCAGTGAGTCAACATCCAATCAGCCCCAGCATTTT.

Ten or more counts support this clonotype. The V gene is TRBV12-3 or TRBV12-4, the J gene TRBJ1-1; 9 positions match TRBD1. The CDR3 has 15 residues. J gave up 2 bases and V 5 bases, and 6 bases lay outside the gene matches. CDR3 coding DNA: TGTGCCAGCAGTAGACCGGGACAGGGAAACACTGAAGCTTTCTTT. Translated, it gives CASSRPGQGNTEAFF.

The CDR3 DNA reads as TGCAGTGCTAGAGATAGGGGATCAGCTTTCTTT. Translated: CSARDRGSAFF. The genes are TRBV20-1 and TRBJ1-1; TRBD1 might be the D (5 bases). Trimming removed 0 bases from V and 10 bases from J, with 9 bases in between. This CDR3 spans 11 amino acids. Germline values: CDR1 DFQATT, CDR2 SNEGSKA (reference sequence).

This rearrangement joins TRBV10-3 to TRBJ1-1; D may be TRBD1 (5 bases). CDR1 is ENHRY, CDR2 SYGVKD, per germline. With 3 bases removed from V and 0 bases from J, the gap between germline ends came to 8 bases. The CDR3 extends over 14 amino acids. The CDR3 region is CAISDKGLNTEAFF. The CDR3 nucleotides are TGTGCCATCAGTGATAAGGGGCTGAACACTGAAGCTTTCTTT.

As for this clonotype: One base away lies a much larger clone, so this may be a sequencing read error. The rearrangement joins TRBV14 to TRBJ2-2; no definite D call. Per germline, CDR1 SGHDN and CDR2 FVKESK. Trimming removed 0 bases from V and 3 bases from J, with 11 bases in between. The length of the CDR3 is 16 residues. The CDR3 sequence is CASSQDPSLYTGELFF. CDR3 coding DNA: TGTGCCAGCAGCCAAGATCCCTCACTCTACACCGGGGAGCTGTTTTTT.